The 9 T cell receptor beta chains below come from one sample, sequenced in a study of cytomegalovirus exposure and HLA in healthy donors. PCR primers comprised 60 Vbeta and 13 Jbeta primers. TCRdb's copy holds only in-frame clones and misses some; the assay was immunoSEQ multiplex PCR. The data contain over 60,000 clones, 65% to 75% of them singletons. The sample taken for sequencing was PBMCs. The receptors were gathered from a woman in her 30s in good health and CMV-seronegative.

V usage is TRBV5-6 and J usage is TRBJ2-2; 10 nucleotides agree with TRBD1. Unmatched junction bases numbered 9, after V lost 0 bases and J lost 4 bases. CDR1 and CDR2 (germline): SGHDT, YYEEEE. The CDR3 runs 18 residues. The CDR3 DNA follows: TGTGCCAGCAGCTTGGCCATAGGGGGACAGGGGTCCACCGGGGAGCTGTTTTTT. Translation gives CASSLAIGGQGSTGELFF.

V is TRBV9 and J is TRBJ2-3; 11 bases map to TRBD2. The CDR3 contains 18 residues. The V segment lost 4 bases and the J segment 2 bases; nucleotides outside the gene matches: 12. CDR1 and CDR2 (germline): SGDLS, YYNGEE. CDR3 in amino acids: CASSPKGVAGGPTDTQYF. The CDR3 nucleotides read TGTGCCAGCAGCCCAAAGGGCGTAGCGGGAGGGCCCACAGATACGCAGTATTTT.

Only a few counts were recorded for this clone. V is TRBV9 and J is TRBJ2-4; 16 nucleotides agree with TRBD2. The V gene's germline CDR1 is SGDLS and CDR2 YYNGEE. The trim removed 3 bases at V and 5 bases at J, leaving 5 bases unmatched. This CDR3 comprises 17 residues. Here the CDR3 DNA reads TGTGCCAGCAGCGAGGGGACTAGCGGGAGGGCGGAAAACATTCAGTACTTC. This encodes CASSEGTSGRAENIQYF.

J is TRBJ1-5 and V is TRBV7-2, with D unresolved. The V gene lost 1 base and the J gene lost 0 bases, with 13 bases spanning the gap. The CDR3 spans 17 residues. Germline CDR1 reads SGHTA; CDR2 reads FQGNSA. The CDR3 here is CASSLDRGYYSNQPQHF. For the CDR3, the DNA is TGTGCCAGCAGCTTAGATCGAGGGTATTATAGCAATCAGCCCCAGCATTTT.

V and J are TRBV6-5 and TRBJ1-2; no definite D call. The germline V gene has CDR1 MNHEY and CDR2 SVGAGI. V dropped 5 bases and J dropped 7 bases, with 8 bases sitting between them. The CDR3 loop spans 11 amino acids. This chain's CDR3 is CASSNTGGYTF. As DNA, the CDR3 is TGTGCCAGCAGTAATACGGGTGGCTACACCTTC.

The V gene is TRBV5-1, the J gene TRBJ2-7; 7 bases map to TRBD2. In germline, CDR1 is SGHRS, CDR2 YFSETQ. This CDR3 is built from 13 residues. The V gene end was trimmed by 4 bases and the J gene end by 5 bases; junction bases not matched to a gene: 6. This CDR3 is CASSSRGDDEQYF. As DNA, the CDR3 is TGCGCCAGCAGCAGTCGGGGGGACGACGAGCAGTACTTC.

This chain connects TRBV5-1 to TRBJ2-1; a possible D gene is TRBD2 (5 bases). V lost 1 base and J 8 bases, leaving 10 bases between the germline ends. This CDR3 is 13 amino acids long. Germline V gene data show CDR1 as SGHRS and CDR2 as YFSETQ. CDR3 nucleotides: TGCGCCAGCAGCTTGAACACTAGGGATGAGCAGTTCTTC. Its protein product is CASSLNTRDEQFF.

The V and J genes are TRBV30 and TRBJ2-1, with 15 bases aligning to TRBD2. Germline lookup yields CDR1 GTSNPN and CDR2 SVGIG (reference sequence). The CDR3 runs 15 residues. V shed 2 bases and J 9 bases; nucleotides not matched to a gene: 5. The CDR3 loop is CAWSPGLAGGTEQFF. DNA for the CDR3: TGTGCCTGGAGTCCAGGACTAGCGGGAGGGACTGAGCAGTTCTTC. Together with reference TRBV30 and TRBJ2-1, the CDR3 gives the full variable domain: SQTIHQWPATLVQPVGSPLSLECTVEGTSNPNLYWYRQAAGRGLQLLFYSVGIGQISSEVPQNLSASRPQDRQFILSSKKLLLSDSGFYLCAWSPGLAGGTEQFFGPGTRLTVL.

The rearrangement uses TRBV29-1 and TRBJ1-2; 9 nucleotides align to TRBD1. The germline gives CDR1 SQVTM, CDR2 ANQGSEA. V gave up 7 bases and J gave up 6 bases; unmatched junction bases: 3. The CDR3 covers 11 residues. The chain's CDR3 is CSAWTGDGYTF. The CDR3 DNA is TGCAGCGCCTGGACAGGGGATGGCTACACCTTC.